This T cell receptor (beta chain) stems from a study of control samples from healthy donors and cancer patients (dated by TCRdb to the early 2020s). Library preparation used the immunoSEQ multiplex PCR assay. TCRdb holds this immuneACCESS table with in-frame rearrangements only. Some clones are missing; in checked studies, unresolved V genes explain under half, and the rest has no known cause. In this sample the table shows 150,000 to 200,000 clones, around 94% of which occur a single time. The ten largest clonotypes hold approximately 1.5% of the sample. Concerning this clone itself: Its cognate antigen has yet to be identified. It has no much larger one-base neighbor in the sample; base qualities were not kept.

The V and J ends are trimmed by 7 bases and 3 bases, leaving 9 bases between them. Including the terminal cysteine and phenylalanine, the CDR3 comprises 13 residues. Just CDR3 DNA is preserved here, 39 bases in frame from base 1. CDR1 and CDR2 are drawn from the germline V gene (reference sequence): LNHDA, SQIVND. The chain is encoded by TRBV19 joined to TRBJ1-4; a tentative D call is TRBD1 (6 bases match). The sequence came from a man aged 25 to 40 in good health. Sequencing was carried out using blood. CDR3 sequence: CASTGEANEKLFF. The bases are TGTGCCAGTACAGGGGAAGCTAATGAAAAACTGTTTTTT.